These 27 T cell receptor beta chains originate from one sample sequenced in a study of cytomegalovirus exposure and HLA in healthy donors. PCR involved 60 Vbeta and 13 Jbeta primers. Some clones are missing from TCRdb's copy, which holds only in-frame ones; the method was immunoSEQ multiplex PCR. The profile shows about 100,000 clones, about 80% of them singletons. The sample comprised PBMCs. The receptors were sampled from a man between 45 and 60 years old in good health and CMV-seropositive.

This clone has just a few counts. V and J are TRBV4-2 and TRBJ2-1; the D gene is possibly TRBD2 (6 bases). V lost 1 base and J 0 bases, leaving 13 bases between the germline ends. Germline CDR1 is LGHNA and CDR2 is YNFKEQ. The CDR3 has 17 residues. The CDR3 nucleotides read TGTGCCAGCAGCCAAGTCCAGACGGGAGACTCCTACAATGAGCAGTTCTTC. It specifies CASSQVQTGDSYNEQFF.

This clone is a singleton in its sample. As DNA, the CDR3 is TGTGCCAGCAGCGGGGAATCAAGGGGGGGCTACGAGCAGTACTTC. This translates into CASSGESRGGYEQYF. This sequence joins TRBV9 and TRBJ2-7, with a weak D call TRBD2 (7 bases). Trimming removed 3 bases at V and 3 bases at J, with 16 bases between. CDR1 and CDR2 (germline): SGDLS, YYNGEE. The CDR3 length is 15 residues.

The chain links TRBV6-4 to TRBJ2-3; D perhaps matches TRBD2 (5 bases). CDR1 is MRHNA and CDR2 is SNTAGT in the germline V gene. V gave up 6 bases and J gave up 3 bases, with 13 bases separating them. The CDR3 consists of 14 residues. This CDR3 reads CASSLGGKTDTQYF. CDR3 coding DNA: TGTGCCAGCAGCCTAGGAGGTAAAACAGATACGCAGTATTTT.

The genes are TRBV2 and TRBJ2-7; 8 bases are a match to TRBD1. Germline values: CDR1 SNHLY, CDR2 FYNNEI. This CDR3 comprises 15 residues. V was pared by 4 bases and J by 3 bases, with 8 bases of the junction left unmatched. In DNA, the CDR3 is TGTGCCAGCAGTGGGACAGGGATAGGGGGCTACGAGCAGTACTTC. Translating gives CASSGTGIGGYEQYF.

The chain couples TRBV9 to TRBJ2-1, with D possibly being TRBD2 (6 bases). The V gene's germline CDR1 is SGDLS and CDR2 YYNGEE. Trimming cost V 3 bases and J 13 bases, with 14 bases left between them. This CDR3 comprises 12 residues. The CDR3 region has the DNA TGTGCCAGCAGCGGAACCGGGAGTCCACAGTTCTTC. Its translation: CASSGTGSPQFF.

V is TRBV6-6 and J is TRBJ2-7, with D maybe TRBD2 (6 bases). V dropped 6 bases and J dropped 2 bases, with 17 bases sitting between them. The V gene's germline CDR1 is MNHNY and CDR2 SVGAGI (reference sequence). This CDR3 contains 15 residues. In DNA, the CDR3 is TGTGCCAGCAGACCGGGAGCGGGTGGAGCCTACGAGCAGTACTTC. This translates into CASRPGAGGAYEQYF.

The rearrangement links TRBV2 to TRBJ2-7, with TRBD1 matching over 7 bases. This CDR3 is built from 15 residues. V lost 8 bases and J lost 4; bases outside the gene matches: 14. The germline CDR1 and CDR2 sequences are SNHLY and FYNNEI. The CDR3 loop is CASARRPNRGYEQYF. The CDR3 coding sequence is TGTGCCAGCGCCCGGAGACCGAACAGGGGTTACGAGCAGTACTTC.

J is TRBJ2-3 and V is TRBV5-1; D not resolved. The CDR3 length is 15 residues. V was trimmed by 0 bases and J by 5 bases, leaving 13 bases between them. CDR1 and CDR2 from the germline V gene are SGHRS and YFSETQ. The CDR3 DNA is TGCGCCAGCAGCTTGGACAGAGCCTCAGAAGATACGCAGTATTTT. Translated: CASSLDRASEDTQYF.

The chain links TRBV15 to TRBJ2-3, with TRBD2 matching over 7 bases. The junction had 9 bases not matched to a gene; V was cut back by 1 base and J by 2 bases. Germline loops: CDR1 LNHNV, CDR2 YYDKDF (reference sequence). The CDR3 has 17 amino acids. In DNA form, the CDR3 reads TGTGCCACCAGCAGAGGGGGGACCCTAGCGGCCACAGATACGCAGTATTTT. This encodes CATSRGGTLAATDTQYF.

This CDR3 is CASSQGGFTEAFF. For the CDR3, the DNA is TGCGCCAGCAGCCAGGGGGGTTTCACTGAAGCTTTCTTT. The V and J genes are TRBV4-1 and TRBJ1-1; perhaps TRBD1 as D (5 bases). Germline CDR1 and CDR2: MGHRA and YSYEKL. The CDR3 totals 13 residues. Trimming removed 3 bases at V and 4 bases at J, with 9 bases between.

CDR3 in DNA: TGTGCCAGCACCACGATATGGGGGAGGGAGACCCAGTACTTC. It yields the protein CASTTIWGRETQYF. V is TRBV7-2 and J is TRBJ2-5; a possible D gene is TRBD2 (6 bases). Germline V gene lookup returns CDR1 SGHTA and CDR2 FQGNSA. V was trimmed by 7 bases and J by 5 bases, leaving 17 bases between them. CDR3 length equals 14 residues.

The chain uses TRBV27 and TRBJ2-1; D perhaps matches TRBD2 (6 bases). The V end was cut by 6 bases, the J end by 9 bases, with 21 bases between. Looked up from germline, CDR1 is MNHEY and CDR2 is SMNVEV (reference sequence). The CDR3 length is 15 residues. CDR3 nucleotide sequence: TGTGCCAGCAGGACCGGGACGTTGGTCGGGGGTGAGCAGTTCTTC. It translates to CASRTGTLVGGEQFF.

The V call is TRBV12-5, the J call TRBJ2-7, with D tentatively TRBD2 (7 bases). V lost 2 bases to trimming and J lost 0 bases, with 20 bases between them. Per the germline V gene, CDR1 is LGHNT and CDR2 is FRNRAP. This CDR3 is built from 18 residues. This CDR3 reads CASGLIRWGGPSSYEQYF. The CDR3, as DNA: TGTGCTAGTGGTTTGATCCGCTGGGGGGGGCCCAGCTCCTACGAGCAGTACTTC.

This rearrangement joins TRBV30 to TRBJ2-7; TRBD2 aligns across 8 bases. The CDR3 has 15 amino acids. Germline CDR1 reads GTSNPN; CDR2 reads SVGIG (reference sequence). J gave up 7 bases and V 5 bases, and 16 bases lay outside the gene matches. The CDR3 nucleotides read TGTGCCTGGTCCCCCCTTGAGCGGGAGCTATCAGAGCAGTACTTC. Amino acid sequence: CAWSPLERELSEQYF.

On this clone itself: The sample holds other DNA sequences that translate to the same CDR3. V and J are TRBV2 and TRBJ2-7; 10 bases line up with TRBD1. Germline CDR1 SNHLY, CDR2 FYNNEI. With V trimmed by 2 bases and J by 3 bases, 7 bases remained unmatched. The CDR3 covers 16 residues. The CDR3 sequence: CASSEPTGQGHYEQYF. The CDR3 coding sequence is TGTGCCAGCAGTGAACCAACGGGACAGGGGCACTACGAGCAGTACTTC.

The CDR3 spells CASNRGASGQETQYF. As DNA, the CDR3 is TGCGCCAGCAACAGGGGGGCTAGCGGACAAGAGACCCAGTACTTC. This chain links TRBV5-1 with TRBJ2-5; D is perhaps TRBD1 (8 bases). The length of the CDR3 is 15 residues. The germline V gene encodes CDR1 SGHRS and CDR2 YFSETQ. V gave up 6 bases and J gave up 2 bases, with 17 bases separating them.

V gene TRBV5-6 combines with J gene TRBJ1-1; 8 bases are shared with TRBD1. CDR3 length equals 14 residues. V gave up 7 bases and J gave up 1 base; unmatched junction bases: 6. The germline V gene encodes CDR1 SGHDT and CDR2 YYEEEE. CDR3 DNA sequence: TGTGCCAGCGGGTGGACAGGGCGGAACACTGAAGCTTTCTTT. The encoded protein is CASGWTGRNTEAFF.

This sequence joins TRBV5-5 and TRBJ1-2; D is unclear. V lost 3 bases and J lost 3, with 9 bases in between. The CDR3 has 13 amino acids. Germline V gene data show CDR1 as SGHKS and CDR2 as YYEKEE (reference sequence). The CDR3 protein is CASSSRRDYGYTF. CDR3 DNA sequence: TGTGCCAGCAGCTCCCGGAGAGACTATGGCTACACCTTC.

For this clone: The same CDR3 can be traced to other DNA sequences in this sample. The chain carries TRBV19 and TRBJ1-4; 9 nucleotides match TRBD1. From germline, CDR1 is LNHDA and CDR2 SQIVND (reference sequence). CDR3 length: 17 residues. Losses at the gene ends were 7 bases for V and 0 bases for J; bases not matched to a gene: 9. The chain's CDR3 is CASTRTGAFATNEKLFF. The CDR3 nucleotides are TGTGCCAGTACTAGGACAGGGGCCTTCGCAACTAATGAAAAACTGTTTTTT.

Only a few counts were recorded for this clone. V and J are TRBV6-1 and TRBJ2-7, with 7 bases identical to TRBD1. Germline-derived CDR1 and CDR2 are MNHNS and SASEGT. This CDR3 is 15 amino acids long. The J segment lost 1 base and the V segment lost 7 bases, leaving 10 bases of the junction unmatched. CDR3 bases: TGTGCCAGCAATCCCCAGGGGGACCCGTCCTACGAGCAGTACTTC. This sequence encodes CASNPQGDPSYEQYF.

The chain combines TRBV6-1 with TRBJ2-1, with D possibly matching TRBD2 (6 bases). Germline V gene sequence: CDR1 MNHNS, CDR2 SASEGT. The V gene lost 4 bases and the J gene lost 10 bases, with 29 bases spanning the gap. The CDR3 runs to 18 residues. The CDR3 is CASSVIYTGTWVTVEQFF. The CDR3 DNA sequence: TGTGCCAGCAGTGTGATATATACCGGGACTTGGGTAACGGTGGAGCAGTTCTTC.

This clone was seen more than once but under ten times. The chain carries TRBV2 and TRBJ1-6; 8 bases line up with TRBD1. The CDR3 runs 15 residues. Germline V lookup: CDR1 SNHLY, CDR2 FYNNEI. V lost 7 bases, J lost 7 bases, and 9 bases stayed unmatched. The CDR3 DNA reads TGTGCCAGCACCCGAGGGACAGGCCTAAATTCACCCCTCCACTTT. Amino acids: CASTRGTGLNSPLHF. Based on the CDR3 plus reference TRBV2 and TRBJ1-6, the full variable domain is EPEVTQTPSHQVTQMGQEVILRCVPISNHLYFYWYRQILGQKVEFLVSFYNNEISEKSEIFDDQFSVERPDGSNFTLKIRSTKLEDSAMYFCASTRGTGLNSPLHFGNGTRLTVT.

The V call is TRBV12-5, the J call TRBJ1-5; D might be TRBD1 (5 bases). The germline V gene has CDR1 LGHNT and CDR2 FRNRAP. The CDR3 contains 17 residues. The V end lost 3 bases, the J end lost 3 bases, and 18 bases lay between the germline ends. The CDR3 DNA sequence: TGTGCTAGTGGTTTTCCTGCGGGGGAGTCTTTCAATCAGCCCCAGCATTTT. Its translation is CASGFPAGESFNQPQHF.

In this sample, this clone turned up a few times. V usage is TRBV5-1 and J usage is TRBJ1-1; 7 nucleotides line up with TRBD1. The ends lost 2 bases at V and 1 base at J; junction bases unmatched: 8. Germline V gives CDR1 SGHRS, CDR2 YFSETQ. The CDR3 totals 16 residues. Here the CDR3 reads CASSFGRNRGNTEAFF. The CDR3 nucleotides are TGCGCCAGCAGCTTTGGACGGAACAGGGGGAACACTGAAGCTTTCTTT.

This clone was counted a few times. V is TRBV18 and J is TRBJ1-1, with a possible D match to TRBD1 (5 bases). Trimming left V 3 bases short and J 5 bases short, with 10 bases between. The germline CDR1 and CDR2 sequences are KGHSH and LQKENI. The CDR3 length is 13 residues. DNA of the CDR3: TGTGCCAGCTCACCCGATCAGGGAACTGAAGCTTTCTTT. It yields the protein CASSPDQGTEAFF.

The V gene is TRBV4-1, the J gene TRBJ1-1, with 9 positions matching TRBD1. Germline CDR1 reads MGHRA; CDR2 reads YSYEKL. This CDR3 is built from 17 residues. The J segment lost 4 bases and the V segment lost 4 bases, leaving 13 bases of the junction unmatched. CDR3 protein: CASSPKATGQGGTEAFF. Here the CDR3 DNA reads TGCGCCAGCAGCCCAAAGGCAACGGGACAGGGTGGCACTGAAGCTTTCTTT.

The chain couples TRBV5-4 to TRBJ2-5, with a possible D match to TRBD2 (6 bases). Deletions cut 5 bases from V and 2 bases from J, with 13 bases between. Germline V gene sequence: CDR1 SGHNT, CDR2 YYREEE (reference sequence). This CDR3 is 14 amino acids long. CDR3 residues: CASSGGDRQETQYF. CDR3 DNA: TGTGCCAGCAGTGGAGGGGATAGACAAGAGACCCAGTACTTC.